These 12 T cell receptor beta chains were sequenced from one sample in a study of CD8 T cells in Susac syndrome. An amount of RNA that ranged from roughly 0.45 to 1 ug was reverse transcribed with random hexamers. Using its own MiXCR run on the immunoSEQ multiplex PCR reads, TCRdb lists one record per CDR3 protein. The repertoire holds approximately 170,000 distinct CDR3 sequences, with approximately 93% as singletons. Material for sequencing was CD4+ T cells from PBMCs. These receptors originate from a human donor with multiple sclerosis.

V gene TRBV6-5 combines with J gene TRBJ1-5, with 8 bases fitting TRBD1. The CDR3 has 15 amino acids. With 4 bases clipped from V and 7 bases from J, the junction kept 9 bases outside the gene matches. CDR1 and CDR2 (germline): MNHEY, SVGAGI. The DNA for the CDR3 is TGTGCCAGCAGTTCGCTTGCAGGGGGCATCCAGCCCCAGCATTTT. Translated, it gives CASSSLAGGIQPQHF.

This clonotype came up once. This rearrangement joins TRBV5-6 to TRBJ2-1; TRBD2 aligns across 14 bases. CDR1 is SGHDT and CDR2 is YYEEEE in the germline V gene. The CDR3 runs to 19 residues. V dropped 4 bases and J dropped 1; count of bases not matched to a gene: 10. The CDR3 sequence is CASSLVGGLAGVSYNEQFF. CDR3 sequence (DNA): TGTGCCAGCAGCCTAGTTGGGGGACTAGCGGGAGTATCCTACAATGAGCAGTTCTTC.

The rearrangement links TRBV10-1 to TRBJ2-3, with 8 nucleotides matching TRBD2. V was clipped by 1 base and J by 6 bases; unmatched bases: 6. CDR3 length: 15 residues. Germline V lookup: CDR1 WNHNN, CDR2 SYGVQD (reference sequence). CDR3 amino acids: CASSEFTAGEDTQYF. In DNA, the CDR3 is TGCGCCAGCAGTGAGTTCACAGCGGGAGAGGATACGCAGTATTTT.

The gene calls are TRBV15 and TRBJ2-3, with TRBD2 matching over 11 bases. The CDR3 covers 16 residues. Trimming took 5 bases from V and 1 from J; bases not matched to a gene: 5. Per germline, CDR1 LNHNV and CDR2 YYDKDF (reference sequence). CDR3 coding DNA: TGTGCCACCAGCGCCGGACTAGCGGGCCGCACAGATACGCAGTATTTT. Translating gives CATSAGLAGRTDTQYF.

This chain links TRBV10-2 with TRBJ2-7, with 11 bases that match TRBD2. V lost 8 bases to trimming and J lost 3 bases; unmatched junction nucleotides: 6. The CDR3 consists of 14 residues. Germline V gene data show CDR1 as WSHSY and CDR2 as SAAADI. The CDR3 loop reads CASGGLAGGYEQYF. As DNA, the CDR3 is TGCGCCAGCGGTGGGCTAGCGGGAGGCTACGAGCAGTACTTC.

This chain connects TRBV7-3 to TRBJ2-3; TRBD2 matches at 8 bases. The CDR3 runs 14 residues. In germline, CDR1 is SGHTA, CDR2 FQGTGA. The trim removed 5 bases at V and 4 bases at J, leaving 5 bases unmatched. Here the CDR3 reads CASSIGGGSDTQYF. The CDR3 DNA sequence: TGTGCCAGCAGCATCGGGGGGGGCTCAGATACGCAGTATTTT.

J is TRBJ1-4 and V is TRBV9; no firm D call. V lost 0 bases, J lost 3 bases, and 3 bases lay in between. The CDR3 has 13 amino acids. Germline V gene lookup returns CDR1 SGDLS and CDR2 YYNGEE. The CDR3 DNA is TGTGCCAGCAGCGTAGGACCTAATGAAAAACTGTTTTTT. Translated, it gives CASSVGPNEKLFF. The full variable domain, its missing parts supplied by reference TRBV9 and TRBJ1-4, is DSGVTQTPKHLITATGQRVTLRCSPRSGDLSVYWYQQSLDQGLQFLIQYYNGEERAKGNILERFSAQQFPDLHSELNLSSLELGDSALYFCASSVGPNEKLFFGSGTQLSVL.

The V and J genes are TRBV30 and TRBJ2-1; TRBD2 matches at 8 bases. The CDR3 length is 15 residues. The V gene's germline CDR1 is GTSNPN and CDR2 SVGIG (reference sequence). J gave up 10 bases and V 0 bases, and 11 bases lay outside the gene matches. CDR3 residues: CAWSVPGTRGQEQFF. The CDR3 coding sequence is TGTGCCTGGAGTGTCCCAGGGACTAGAGGGCAGGAGCAGTTCTTC.

J is TRBJ1-1 and V is TRBV6-5; D is unresolved. The CDR3 spans 13 residues. The V end was cut by 6 bases, the J end by 3 bases, with 11 bases between. CDR1 is MNHEY, CDR2 SVGAGI, per germline. The CDR3 DNA is TGTGCCAGCAGACTTTACTCCTACACTGAAGCTTTCTTT. It translates to CASRLYSYTEAFF.

This chain joins TRBV2 and TRBJ2-7; D could derive from TRBD1 or TRBD2 (5 bases each). Germline assignment: CDR1 SNHLY and CDR2 FYNNEI. The V end was cut by 6 bases, the J end by 2 bases, with 14 bases between. CDR3 length: 14 residues. CDR3 loop: CASSPGTAPYEQYF. As DNA, the CDR3 is TGTGCCAGCAGCCCCGGGACCGCACCCTACGAGCAGTACTTC.

The chain has TRBV5-6 and TRBJ1-2, with D tentatively TRBD1 (5 bases). Germline V gene lookup returns CDR1 SGHDT and CDR2 YYEEEE. The V end lost 2 bases, the J end lost 5 bases, and 16 bases lay between the germline ends. There are 15 residues in the CDR3. DNA of the CDR3: TGTGCCAGCAGCTTACAGGTCGTCGGGAGATATGGCTACACCTTC. Its protein product is CASSLQVVGRYGYTF.

The V gene is TRBV20-1, the J gene TRBJ2-1; D unclear. The CDR3 has 13 residues. Germline assignment: CDR1 DFQATT and CDR2 SNEGSKA (reference sequence). V dropped 3 bases and J dropped 10 bases, with 16 bases sitting between them. CDR3 loop: CSARLARSREQFF. CDR3 DNA: TGCAGTGCTAGGTTGGCTAGAAGTCGGGAGCAGTTCTTC.